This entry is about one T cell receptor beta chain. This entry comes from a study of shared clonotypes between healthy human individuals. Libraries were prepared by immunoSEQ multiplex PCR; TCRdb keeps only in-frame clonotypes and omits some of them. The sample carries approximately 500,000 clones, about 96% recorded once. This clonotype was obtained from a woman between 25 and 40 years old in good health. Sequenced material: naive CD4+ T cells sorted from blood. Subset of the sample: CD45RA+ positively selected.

The CDR3 nucleotides read TGTGCCAGCAGTCAAACTTCCAGCGGGAGCTACGAGCAGTACTTC. It codes for CASSQTSSGSYEQYF. The chain is built from TRBV28 and TRBJ2-7; the match to TRBD2 covers 8 bases. Germline values: CDR1 MDHEN, CDR2 SYDVKM. The CDR3 is made up of 15 amino acids. The V and J ends lost 5 bases and 3 bases, in that order; junction bases with no gene match: 9.